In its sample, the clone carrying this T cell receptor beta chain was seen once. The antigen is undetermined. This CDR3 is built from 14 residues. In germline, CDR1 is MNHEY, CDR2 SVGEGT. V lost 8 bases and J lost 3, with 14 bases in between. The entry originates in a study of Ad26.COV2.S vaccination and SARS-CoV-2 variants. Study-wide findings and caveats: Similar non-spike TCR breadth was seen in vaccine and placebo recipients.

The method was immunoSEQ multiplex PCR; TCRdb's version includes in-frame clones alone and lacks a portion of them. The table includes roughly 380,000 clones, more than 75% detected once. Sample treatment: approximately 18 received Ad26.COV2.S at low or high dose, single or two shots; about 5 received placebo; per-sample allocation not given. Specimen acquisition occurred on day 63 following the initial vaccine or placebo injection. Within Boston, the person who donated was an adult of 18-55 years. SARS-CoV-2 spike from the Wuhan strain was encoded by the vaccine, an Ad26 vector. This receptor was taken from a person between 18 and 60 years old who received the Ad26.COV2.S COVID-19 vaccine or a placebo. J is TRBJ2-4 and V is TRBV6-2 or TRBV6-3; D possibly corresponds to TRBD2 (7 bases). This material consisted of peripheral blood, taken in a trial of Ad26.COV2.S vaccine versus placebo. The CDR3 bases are TGTGCCAGCGGCCGGGGGGCCGGCAAAAACATTCAGTACTTC. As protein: CASGRGAGKNIQYF.